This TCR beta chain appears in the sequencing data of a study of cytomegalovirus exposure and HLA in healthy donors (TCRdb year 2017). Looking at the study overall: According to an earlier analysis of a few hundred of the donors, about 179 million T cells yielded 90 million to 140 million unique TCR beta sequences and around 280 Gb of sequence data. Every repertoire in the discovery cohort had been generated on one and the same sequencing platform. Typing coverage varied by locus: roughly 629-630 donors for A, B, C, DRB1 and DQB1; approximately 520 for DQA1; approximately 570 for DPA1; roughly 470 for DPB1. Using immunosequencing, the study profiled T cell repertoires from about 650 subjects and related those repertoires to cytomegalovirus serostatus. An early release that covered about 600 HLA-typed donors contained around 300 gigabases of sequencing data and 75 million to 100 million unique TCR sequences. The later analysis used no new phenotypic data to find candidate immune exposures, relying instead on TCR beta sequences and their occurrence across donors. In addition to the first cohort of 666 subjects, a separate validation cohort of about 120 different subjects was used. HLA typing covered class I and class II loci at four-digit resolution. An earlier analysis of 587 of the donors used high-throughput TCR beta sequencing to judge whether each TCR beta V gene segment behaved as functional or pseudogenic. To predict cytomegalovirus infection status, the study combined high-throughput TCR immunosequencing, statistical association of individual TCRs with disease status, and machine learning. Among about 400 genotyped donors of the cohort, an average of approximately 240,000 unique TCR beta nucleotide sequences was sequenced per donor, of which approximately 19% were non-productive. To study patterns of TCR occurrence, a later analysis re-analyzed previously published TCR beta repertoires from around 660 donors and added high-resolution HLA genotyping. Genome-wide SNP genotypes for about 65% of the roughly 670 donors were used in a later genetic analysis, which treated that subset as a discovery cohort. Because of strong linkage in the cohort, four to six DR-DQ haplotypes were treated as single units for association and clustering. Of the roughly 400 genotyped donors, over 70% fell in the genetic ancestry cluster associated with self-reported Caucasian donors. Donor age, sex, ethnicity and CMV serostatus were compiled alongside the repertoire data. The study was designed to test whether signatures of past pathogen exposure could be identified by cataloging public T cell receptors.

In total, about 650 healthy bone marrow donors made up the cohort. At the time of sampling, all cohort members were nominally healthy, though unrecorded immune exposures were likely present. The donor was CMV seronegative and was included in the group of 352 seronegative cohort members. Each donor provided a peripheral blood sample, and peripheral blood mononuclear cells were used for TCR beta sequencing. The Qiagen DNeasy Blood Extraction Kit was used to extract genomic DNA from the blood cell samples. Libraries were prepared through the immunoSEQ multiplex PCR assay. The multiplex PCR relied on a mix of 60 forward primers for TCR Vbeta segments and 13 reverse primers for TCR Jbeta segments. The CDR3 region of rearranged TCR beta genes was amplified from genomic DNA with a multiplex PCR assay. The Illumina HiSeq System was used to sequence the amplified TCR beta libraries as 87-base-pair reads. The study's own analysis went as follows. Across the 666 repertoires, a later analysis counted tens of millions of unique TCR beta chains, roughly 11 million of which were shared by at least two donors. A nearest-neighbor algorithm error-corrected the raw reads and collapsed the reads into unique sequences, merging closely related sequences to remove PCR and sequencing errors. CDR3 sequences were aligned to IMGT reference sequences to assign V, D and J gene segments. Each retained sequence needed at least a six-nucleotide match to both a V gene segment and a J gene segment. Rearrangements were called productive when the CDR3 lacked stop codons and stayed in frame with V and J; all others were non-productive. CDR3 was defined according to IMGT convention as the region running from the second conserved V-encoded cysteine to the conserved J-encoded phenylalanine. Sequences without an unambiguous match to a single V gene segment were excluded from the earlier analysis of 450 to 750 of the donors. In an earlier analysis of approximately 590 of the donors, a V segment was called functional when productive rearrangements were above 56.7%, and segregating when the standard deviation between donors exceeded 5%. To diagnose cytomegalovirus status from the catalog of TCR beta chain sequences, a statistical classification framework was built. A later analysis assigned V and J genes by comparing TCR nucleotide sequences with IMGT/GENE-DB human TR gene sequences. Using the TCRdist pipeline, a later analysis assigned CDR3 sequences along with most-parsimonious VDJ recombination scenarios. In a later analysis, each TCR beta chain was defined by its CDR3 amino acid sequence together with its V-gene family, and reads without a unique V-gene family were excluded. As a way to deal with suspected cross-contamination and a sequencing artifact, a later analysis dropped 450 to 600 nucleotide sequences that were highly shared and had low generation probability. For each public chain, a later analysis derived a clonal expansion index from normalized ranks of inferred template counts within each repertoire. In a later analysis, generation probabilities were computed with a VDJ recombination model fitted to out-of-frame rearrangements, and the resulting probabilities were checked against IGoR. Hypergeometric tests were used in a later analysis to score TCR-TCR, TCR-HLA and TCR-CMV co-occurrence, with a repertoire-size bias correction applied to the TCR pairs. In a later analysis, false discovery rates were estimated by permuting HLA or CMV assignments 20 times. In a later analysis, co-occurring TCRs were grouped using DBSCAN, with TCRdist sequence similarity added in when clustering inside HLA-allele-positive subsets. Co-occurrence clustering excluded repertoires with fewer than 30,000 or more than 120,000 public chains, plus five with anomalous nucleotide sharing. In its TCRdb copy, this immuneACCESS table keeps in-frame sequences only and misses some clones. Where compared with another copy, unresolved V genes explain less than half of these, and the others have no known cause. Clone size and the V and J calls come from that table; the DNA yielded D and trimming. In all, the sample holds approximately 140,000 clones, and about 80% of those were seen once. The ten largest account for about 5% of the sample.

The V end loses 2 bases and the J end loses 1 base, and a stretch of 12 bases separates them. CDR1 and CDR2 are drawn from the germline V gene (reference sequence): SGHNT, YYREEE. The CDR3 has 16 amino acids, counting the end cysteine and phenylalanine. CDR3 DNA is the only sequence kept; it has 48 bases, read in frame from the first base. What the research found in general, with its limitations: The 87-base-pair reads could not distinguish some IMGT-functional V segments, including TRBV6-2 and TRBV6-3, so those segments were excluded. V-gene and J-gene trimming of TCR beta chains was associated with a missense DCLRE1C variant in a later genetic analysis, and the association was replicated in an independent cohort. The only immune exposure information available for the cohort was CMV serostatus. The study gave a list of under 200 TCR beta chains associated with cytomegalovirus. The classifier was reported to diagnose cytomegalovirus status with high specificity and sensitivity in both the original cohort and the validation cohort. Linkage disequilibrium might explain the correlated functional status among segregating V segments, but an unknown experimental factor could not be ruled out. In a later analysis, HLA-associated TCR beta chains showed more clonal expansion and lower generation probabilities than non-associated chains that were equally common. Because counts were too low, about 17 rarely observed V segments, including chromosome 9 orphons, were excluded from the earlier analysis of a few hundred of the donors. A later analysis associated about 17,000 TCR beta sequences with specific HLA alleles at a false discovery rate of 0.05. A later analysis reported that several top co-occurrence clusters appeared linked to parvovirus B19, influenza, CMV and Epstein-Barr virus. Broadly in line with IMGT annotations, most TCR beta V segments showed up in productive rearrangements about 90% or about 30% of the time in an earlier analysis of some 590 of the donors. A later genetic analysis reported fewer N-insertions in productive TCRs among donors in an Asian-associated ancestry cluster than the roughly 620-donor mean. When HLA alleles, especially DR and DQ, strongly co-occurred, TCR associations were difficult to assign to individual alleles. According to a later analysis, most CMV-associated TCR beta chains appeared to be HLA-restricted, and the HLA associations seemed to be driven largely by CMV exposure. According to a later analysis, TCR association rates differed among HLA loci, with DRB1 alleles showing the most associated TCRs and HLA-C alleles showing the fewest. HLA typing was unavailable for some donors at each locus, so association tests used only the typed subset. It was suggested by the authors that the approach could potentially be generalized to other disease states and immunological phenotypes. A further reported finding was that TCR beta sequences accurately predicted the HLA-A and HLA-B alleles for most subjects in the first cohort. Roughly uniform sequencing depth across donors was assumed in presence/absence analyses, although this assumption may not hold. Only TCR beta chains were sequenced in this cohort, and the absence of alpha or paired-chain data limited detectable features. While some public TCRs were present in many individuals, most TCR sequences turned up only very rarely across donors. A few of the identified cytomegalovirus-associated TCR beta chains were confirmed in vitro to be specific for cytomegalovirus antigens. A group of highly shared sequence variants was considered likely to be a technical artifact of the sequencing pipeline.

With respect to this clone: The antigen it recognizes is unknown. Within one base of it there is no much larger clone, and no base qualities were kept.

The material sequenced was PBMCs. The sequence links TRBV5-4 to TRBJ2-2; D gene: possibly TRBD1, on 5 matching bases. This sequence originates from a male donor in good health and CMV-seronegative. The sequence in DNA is TGTGCCAGCAGCTTTGGAAGGGGCCAGAACACCGGGGAGCTGTTTTTT. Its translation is CASSFGRGQNTGELFF.